What follows are 18 T cell receptor beta chains derived from one specimen sequenced in a study of T cell responses to AZD1222 COVID-19 vaccine. Using immunoSEQ multiplex PCR, the repertoire was profiled, and TCRdb retains in-frame clones only, with some absent. The sample includes around 110,000 clones, around 91% of them seen just once. Specimen: peripheral blood, collected 28 days after the second AZD1222 dose. All receptors come from an adult who received the AZD1222 COVID-19 vaccine.

The chain carries TRBV29-1 and TRBJ1-2; D is possibly TRBD1 (5 bases). The germline gives CDR1 SQVTM, CDR2 ANQGSEA. The CDR3 is made up of 12 amino acids. Trimming cost V 6 bases and J 1 base, with 9 bases left between them. CDR3 region: CSVRQGNYGYTF. The CDR3 nucleotides read TGCAGCGTGCGGCAGGGTAACTATGGCTACACCTTC.

The chain uses TRBV6-1 and TRBJ1-2, with unresolved D. The CDR3 has 14 amino acids. CDR1 and CDR2 from the germline V gene are MNHNS and SASEGT. Trimming removed 3 bases from V and 1 base from J, with 9 bases in between. The CDR3 spells CASSDGRSNYGYTF. DNA for the CDR3: TGTGCCAGCAGTGACGGACGGAGTAACTATGGCTACACCTTC.

The chain has TRBV10-3 and TRBJ2-7, with 9 bases aligning to TRBD2. Germline V gene sequence: CDR1 ENHRY, CDR2 SYGVKD. The trim removed 10 bases at V and 0 bases at J, leaving 7 bases unmatched. The CDR3 is 14 residues long. CDR3 DNA: TGTGCCACAACTTCTAGCGGGGACTCCTACGAGCAGTACTTC. This codes for CATTSSGDSYEQYF.

This chain connects TRBV6-1 to TRBJ2-7, with TRBD1 identical over 9 bases. Trimming removed 2 bases from V and 4 bases from J; junction bases left unmatched: 3. Looked up from germline, CDR1 is MNHNS and CDR2 is SASEGT. This CDR3 is built from 14 residues. The CDR3 coding sequence is TGTGCCAGCAGTGAATGGGACAGGGATTACGAGCAGTACTTC. It specifies CASSEWDRDYEQYF.

This clone has only one observation. This chain connects TRBV3-1 (or the pseudogene TRBV3-2) to TRBJ2-5; D may match TRBD1 or TRBD2 (5 bases each). This CDR3 is built from 15 residues. Per germline, CDR1 LGHDT and CDR2 YNNKEL (reference sequence). Between the trimmed V and J ends, which lost 2 bases and 2 bases, there was a span of 12 bases. The CDR3 spells CASSQTRGRQETQYF. DNA of the CDR3: TGTGCCAGCAGCCAAACCCGGGGACGACAAGAGACCCAGTACTTC.

The chain employs TRBV19 and TRBJ2-7; TRBD1 is a possible D gene (5 bases). Trimming removed 8 bases from V and 6 bases from J, with 20 bases in between. The CDR3 runs 14 residues. Germline lookup yields CDR1 LNHDA and CDR2 SQIVND (reference sequence). The CDR3 loop reads CASSTWAPQGEQYF. CDR3 DNA: TGTGCCAGTTCAACATGGGCCCCCCAGGGCGAGCAGTACTTC.

The chain links TRBV4-1 to TRBJ1-1; tentative D call: TRBD1 (6 bases). V gave up 4 bases and J gave up 7 bases, with 19 bases separating them. The CDR3 runs to 15 residues. CDR1 and CDR2 (germline): MGHRA, YSYEKL. CDR3 region: CASSPLGGVGGEAFF. In DNA, the CDR3 is TGCGCCAGCAGCCCTCTAGGGGGGGTCGGCGGTGAAGCTTTCTTT.

V is TRBV4-2 and J is TRBJ2-7; 9 nucleotides line up with TRBD2. The CDR3 covers 13 residues. Trimming at V came to 4 bases and at J to 6 bases, leaving 4 bases not matched to a gene. Germline V gives CDR1 LGHNA, CDR2 YNFKEQ. CDR3 loop: CASSPGLASEQYF. The DNA of the CDR3 is TGTGCCAGCAGCCCCGGACTAGCGAGCGAGCAGTACTTC.

This rearrangement joins TRBV27 to TRBJ2-3, with 12 bases that match TRBD2. Germline V CDR1 and CDR2: MNHEY, SMNVEV (reference sequence). Trimming cost V 5 bases and J 3 bases; bases outside gene matches: 6. The CDR3 covers 16 residues. In nucleotides, the CDR3 is TGTGCCAGCAGTCCCGGACTAGCGGGGTCGACAGATACGCAGTATTTT. Translating it yields CASSPGLAGSTDTQYF.

The chain uses TRBV9 and TRBJ2-7, with D perhaps matching TRBD2 (5 bases). The CDR3 has 15 amino acids. Germline V CDR1 and CDR2: SGDLS, YYNGEE. V shed 3 bases and J shed 3 bases, with 16 bases lying between them. The CDR3 bases are TGTGCCAGCAGCGCCGGATTAGCGTCATACTACGAGCAGTACTTC. Protein: CASSAGLASYYEQYF.

With respect to this clone: This specimen includes other DNA sequences encoding the same CDR3. The gene calls are TRBV18 and TRBJ2-7, with 10 bases that match TRBD1. Germline values: CDR1 KGHSH, CDR2 LQKENI. V trimming: 2 bases; J trimming: 2 bases; junction bases outside the gene matches: 0. The CDR3 is 14 amino acids. CDR3 residues: CASSPGTGAYEQYF. The CDR3 DNA reads as TGTGCCAGCTCACCAGGGACAGGGGCCTACGAGCAGTACTTC.

V is TRBV6-1 and J is TRBJ1-6; TRBD1 is a possible D gene (6 bases). Trimming pared 0 bases from V and 4 bases from J, leaving 16 bases between. CDR1 is MNHNS, CDR2 SASEGT, per germline. The length of the CDR3 is 18 residues. The CDR3 region has the DNA TGTGCCAGCAGTGAAGCGGGGGTGGGGGCATATTATAATTCACCCCTCCACTTT. Its protein product is CASSEAGVGAYYNSPLHF.

This sequence joins TRBV19 and TRBJ2-3; D might be TRBD2 (5 bases). The CDR3 consists of 16 residues. Germline V gene lookup returns CDR1 LNHDA and CDR2 SQIVND (reference sequence). The V and J ends lost 4 bases and 0 bases respectively, with 14 bases between them. The CDR3 here is CASSNARGGSTDTQYF. The CDR3 DNA sequence: TGTGCCAGTAGTAACGCGCGAGGAGGTAGCACAGATACGCAGTATTTT.

The V and J genes are TRBV5-4 and TRBJ2-7; D might be TRBD1 (6 bases). Deletions cut 4 bases from V and 4 bases from J, with 15 bases between. This CDR3 has 14 amino acids. Germline CDR1 SGHNT, CDR2 YYREEE (reference sequence). The CDR3 sequence: CASSQDSRTYEQYF. Here the CDR3 DNA reads TGTGCCAGCAGCCAGGACAGCCGCACGTACGAGCAGTACTTC.

The chain couples TRBV6-1 to TRBJ1-4, with TRBD1 matching 7 bases. Germline V gives CDR1 MNHNS, CDR2 SASEGT. J was trimmed by 2 bases and V by 3 bases; bases with no gene match: 6. CDR3 length equals 16 residues. The CDR3 sequence is CASSDRGETTNEKLFF. The CDR3 coding sequence is TGTGCCAGCAGTGACAGGGGGGAAACTACTAATGAAAAACTGTTTTTT.

The genes are TRBV9 and TRBJ2-7; 12 positions agree with TRBD1. Germline V gene sequence: CDR1 SGDLS, CDR2 YYNGEE. Trimming removed 4 bases from V and 4 bases from J; junction bases left unmatched: 3. The CDR3 totals 14 residues. For the CDR3, the DNA is TGTGCCAGCAGCAAGGGACAGGGGGCTTACGAGCAGTACTTC. As protein: CASSKGQGAYEQYF.

The genes are TRBV25-1 and TRBJ2-3; D gene ambiguous. The CDR3 totals 15 residues. Per the germline V gene, CDR1 is MGHDK and CDR2 is SYGVNS. The V end was cut by 3 bases, the J end by 2 bases, with 12 bases between. The CDR3 loop is CASSENRLPTDTQYF. CDR3 DNA sequence: TGTGCCAGCAGTGAGAACCGGCTCCCCACAGATACGCAGTATTTT.

The chain has TRBV7-9 and TRBJ1-6, with a weak D call TRBD1 (6 bases). The CDR3 spans 16 residues. V gave up 4 bases and J gave up 8 bases, with 18 bases separating them. Germline V lookup: CDR1 SEHNR, CDR2 FQNEAQ (reference sequence). The CDR3 region is CASSSGTPRNDSPLHF. The CDR3, as DNA: TGTGCCAGCAGCTCTGGGACACCCCGGAATGATTCACCCCTCCACTTT.